This T cell receptor (beta chain) was identified in a study of cytomegalovirus exposure and HLA in healthy donors. The PCR used 60 Vbeta and 13 Jbeta primers. Only in-frame clones appear in the TCRdb table, and some are missing; sequencing was by immunoSEQ multiplex PCR. The table records nearly 110,000 clones, under 85% of them present only once. The CDR3 is made up of 15 amino acids. The germline V gene encodes CDR1 MNHEY and CDR2 SMNVEV (reference sequence). Between the trimmed V and J ends, which lost 0 bases and 2 bases, there was a span of 11 bases. Study results and caveats: A later analysis reportedly found that, within productive TCRs, an Asian-associated ancestry cluster had fewer N-insertions than the mean observed across the roughly 700 donors.

Notes on this clone: Antigen: not known.

The rearrangement joins TRBV27 to TRBJ2-7; possibly TRBD2 for D (7 bases). The sequence derives from a male donor in good health and CMV-seronegative. Sequencing was performed on PBMCs. Written as DNA, the CDR3 is TGTGCCAGCAGTTTATCGGGGGGGCAGACCTACGAGCAGTACTTC. Translated, it gives CASSLSGGQTYEQYF.